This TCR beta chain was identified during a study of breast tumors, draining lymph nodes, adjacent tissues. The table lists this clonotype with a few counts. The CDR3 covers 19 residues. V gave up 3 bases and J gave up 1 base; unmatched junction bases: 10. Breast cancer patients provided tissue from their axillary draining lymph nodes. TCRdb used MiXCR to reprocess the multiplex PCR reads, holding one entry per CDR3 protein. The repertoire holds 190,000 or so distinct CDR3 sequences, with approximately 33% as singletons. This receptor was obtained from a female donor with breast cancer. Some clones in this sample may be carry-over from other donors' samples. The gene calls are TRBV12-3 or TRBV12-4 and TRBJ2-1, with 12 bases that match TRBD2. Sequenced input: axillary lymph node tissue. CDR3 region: CASSFARTSGTSSYNEQFF. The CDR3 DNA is TGTGCCAGCAGTTTCGCCCGGACTAGCGGGACTTCGTCCTACAATGAGCAGTTCTTC.